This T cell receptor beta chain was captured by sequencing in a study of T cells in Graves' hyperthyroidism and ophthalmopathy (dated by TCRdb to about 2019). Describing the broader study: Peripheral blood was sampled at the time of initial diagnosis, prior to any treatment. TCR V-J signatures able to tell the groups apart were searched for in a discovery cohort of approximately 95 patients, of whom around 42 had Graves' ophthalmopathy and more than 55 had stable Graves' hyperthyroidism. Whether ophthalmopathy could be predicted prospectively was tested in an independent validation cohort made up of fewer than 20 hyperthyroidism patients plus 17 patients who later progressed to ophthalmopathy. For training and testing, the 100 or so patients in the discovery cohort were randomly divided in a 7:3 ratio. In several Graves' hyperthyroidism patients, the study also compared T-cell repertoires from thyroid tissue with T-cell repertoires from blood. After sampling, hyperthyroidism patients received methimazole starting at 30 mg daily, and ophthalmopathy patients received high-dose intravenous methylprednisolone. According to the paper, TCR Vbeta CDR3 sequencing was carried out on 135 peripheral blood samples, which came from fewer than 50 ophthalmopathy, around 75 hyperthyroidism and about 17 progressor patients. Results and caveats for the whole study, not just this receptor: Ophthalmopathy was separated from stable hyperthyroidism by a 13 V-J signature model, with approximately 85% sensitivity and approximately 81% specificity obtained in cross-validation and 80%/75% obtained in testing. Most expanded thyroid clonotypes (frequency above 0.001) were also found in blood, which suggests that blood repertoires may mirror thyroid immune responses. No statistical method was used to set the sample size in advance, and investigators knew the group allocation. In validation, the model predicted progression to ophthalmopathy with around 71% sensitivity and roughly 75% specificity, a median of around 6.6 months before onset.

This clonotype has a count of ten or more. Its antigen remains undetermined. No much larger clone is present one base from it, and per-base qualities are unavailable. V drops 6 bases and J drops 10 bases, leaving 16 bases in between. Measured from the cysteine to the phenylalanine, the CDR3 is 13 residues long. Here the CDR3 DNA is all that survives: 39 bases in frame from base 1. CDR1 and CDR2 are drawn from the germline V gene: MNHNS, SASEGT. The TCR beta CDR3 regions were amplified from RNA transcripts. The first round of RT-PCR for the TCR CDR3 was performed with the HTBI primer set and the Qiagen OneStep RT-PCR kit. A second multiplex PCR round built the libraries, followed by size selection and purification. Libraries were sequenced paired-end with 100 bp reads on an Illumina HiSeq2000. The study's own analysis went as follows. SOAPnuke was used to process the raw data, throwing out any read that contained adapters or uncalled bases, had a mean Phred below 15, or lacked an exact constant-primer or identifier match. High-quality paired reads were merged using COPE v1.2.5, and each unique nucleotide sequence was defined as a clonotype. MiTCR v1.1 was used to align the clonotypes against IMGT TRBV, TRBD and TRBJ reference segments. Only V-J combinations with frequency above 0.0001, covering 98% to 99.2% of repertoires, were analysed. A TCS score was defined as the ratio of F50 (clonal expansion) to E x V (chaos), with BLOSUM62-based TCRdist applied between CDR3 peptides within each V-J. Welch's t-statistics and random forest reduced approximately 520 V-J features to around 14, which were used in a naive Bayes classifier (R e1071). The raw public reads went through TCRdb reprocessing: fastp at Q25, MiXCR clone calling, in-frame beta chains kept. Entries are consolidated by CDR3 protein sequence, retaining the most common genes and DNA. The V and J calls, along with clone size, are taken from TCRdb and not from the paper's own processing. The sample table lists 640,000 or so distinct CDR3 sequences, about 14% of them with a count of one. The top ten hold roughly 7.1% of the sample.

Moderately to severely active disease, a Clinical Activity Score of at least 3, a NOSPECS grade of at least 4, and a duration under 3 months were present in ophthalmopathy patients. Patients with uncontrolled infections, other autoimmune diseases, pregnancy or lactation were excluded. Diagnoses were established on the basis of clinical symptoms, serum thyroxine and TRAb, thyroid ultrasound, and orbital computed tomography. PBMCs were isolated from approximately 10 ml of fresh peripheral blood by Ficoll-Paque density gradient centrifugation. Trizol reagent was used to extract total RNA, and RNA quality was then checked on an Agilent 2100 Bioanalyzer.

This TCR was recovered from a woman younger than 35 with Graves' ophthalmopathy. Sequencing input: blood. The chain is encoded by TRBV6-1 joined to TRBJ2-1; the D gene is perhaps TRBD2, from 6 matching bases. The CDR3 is CASSPETRAEQFF. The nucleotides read TGTGCCAGCAGCCCCGAGACTAGAGCCGAGCAGTTCTTC.